Below, 29 T cell receptor beta chains from the same sample are listed, as sequenced in a study of blood T cell repertoires in COVID-19. Some clones are missing from TCRdb's copy, which holds only in-frame ones; the method was immunoSEQ multiplex PCR. The sample has 350,000 to 450,000 clones; approximately 90% are singletons. Material: PBMCs or T cells enriched from blood (not recorded which). The receptor source for this set is a woman between 35 and 50 years old who had been exposed to COVID-19.

CDR3 sequence reads: CASSLGARANTEAFF. DNA of the CDR3: TGTGCCAGCAGCTTAGGAGCGAGGGCGAACACTGAAGCTTTCTTT. The V gene is TRBV7-6, the J gene TRBJ1-1, with D unresolved. This CDR3 region has 15 residues. Between the trimmed V and J ends, which lost 1 base and 1 base, there was a span of 10 bases. Germline V gene data show CDR1 as SGHVS and CDR2 as FNYEAQ.

This clone has a handful of counts. The chain is built from TRBV5-1 and TRBJ2-7; D is perhaps TRBD1 (7 bases). This CDR3 spans 15 amino acids. V lost 3 bases to trimming and J lost 4 bases, with 17 bases between them. Germline CDR1 and CDR2: SGHRS and YFSETQ. CDR3 nucleotides: TGCGCCAGCAGCTGGGGGACGACAGGGACTTACGAGCAGTACTTC. Translating it yields CASSWGTTGTYEQYF.

The CDR3 reads CASSGRVRRGDGTEAFF. CDR3 DNA sequence: TGTGCCAGCAGCGGGAGGGTTAGGAGGGGCGACGGCACTGAAGCTTTCTTT. V gene TRBV5-8 combines with J gene TRBJ1-1; D possibly corresponds to TRBD1 (5 bases). V lost 4 bases and J lost 4, with 23 bases in between. In germline, CDR1 is SGHTS, CDR2 YDEGEE. The CDR3 extends over 17 amino acids.

The chain recombines TRBV24-1 with TRBJ2-2, with a possible D match to TRBD2 (6 bases). Germline V gives CDR1 KGHDR, CDR2 SFDVKD. This CDR3 comprises 16 residues. V gave up 6 bases and J gave up 0 bases, with 13 bases separating them. The CDR3 sequence: CATSSPGSSNTGELFF. The DNA for the CDR3 is TGTGCCACCAGTAGCCCCGGGAGCTCGAACACCGGGGAGCTGTTTTTT.

The rearrangement uses TRBV6-4 and TRBJ2-4, with 7 bases matching TRBD1. Germline V gene lookup returns CDR1 MRHNA and CDR2 SNTAGT. J was trimmed by 0 bases and V by 9 bases; bases with no gene match: 11. This CDR3 spans 16 amino acids. CDR3 in DNA: TGTGCCAGGGATCCACCCGGACAGGTAGCCAAAAACATTCAGTACTTC. Residues: CARDPPGQVAKNIQYF.

This clone came up once. The CDR3 DNA is TGTGCCAGCAGCTTCGGGGACAGAGATGATGGCTACACCTTC. Protein sequence: CASSFGDRDDGYTF. The rearrangement joins TRBV5-4 to TRBJ1-2; 7 bases align to TRBD1. The CDR3 runs to 14 residues. J gave up 6 bases and V 2 bases, and 7 bases lay outside the gene matches. Germline CDR1 is SGHNT and CDR2 is YYREEE (reference sequence). Supplemented by reference TRBV5-4 and TRBJ1-2, the full variable domain reads ETGVTQSPTHLIKTRGQQVTLRCSSQSGHNTVSWYQQALGQGPQFIFQYYREEENGRGNFPPRFSGLQFPNYSSELNVNALELDDSALYLCASSFGDRDDGYTFGSGTRLTVV.

CDR3 in amino acids: CASSTGSPWEQYF. The DNA for the CDR3 is TGCGCCAGCAGCACGGGTAGCCCGTGGGAGCAGTACTTC. The chain couples TRBV5-1 to TRBJ2-7, with D unclear. The CDR3 is made up of 13 amino acids. Germline V lookup: CDR1 SGHRS, CDR2 YFSETQ. V gave up 4 bases and J gave up 7 bases, with 15 bases separating them.

The DNA for the CDR3 is TGTGCCAGTAGACTGGACAGGGGATTCGGTGCTGAAGCTTTCTTT. This translates into CASRLDRGFGAEAFF. The V and J genes are TRBV19 and TRBJ1-1; 9 bases fit TRBD1. J lost 6 bases, V lost 6 bases, and 11 bases had no gene match. The CDR3 extends over 15 amino acids. Germline-derived CDR1 and CDR2 are LNHDA and SQIVND (reference sequence).

The rearrangement joins TRBV11-1 to TRBJ1-2, with 8 bases matching TRBD1. The CDR3 is 14 amino acids. J gave up 8 bases and V 5 bases, and 10 bases lay outside the gene matches. Germline V gene lookup returns CDR1 SGHAT and CDR2 FQDESV (reference sequence). CDR3 loop: CASSTYGQGKGYTF. CDR3 in DNA: TGTGCCAGCAGCACCTACGGACAGGGAAAGGGCTACACCTTC.

The CDR3 is CASSEASGFQETQYF. The CDR3 region has the DNA TGTGCCAGCAGTGAGGCTAGCGGATTCCAAGAGACCCAGTACTTC. The chain recombines TRBV11-3 with TRBJ2-5, with 7 bases identical to TRBD2. The germline V gene encodes CDR1 SGHNT and CDR2 YENEEA. V gave up 6 bases and J gave up 1 base; unmatched junction bases: 8. This CDR3 region has 15 residues.

This chain joins TRBV9 and TRBJ2-1; 11 bases match TRBD2. The CDR3 has 15 residues. The V gene end was trimmed by 0 bases and the J gene end by 5 bases; junction bases not matched to a gene: 1. From germline, CDR1 is SGDLS and CDR2 YYNGEE. CDR3 DNA: TGTGCCAGCAGCGTAGTAGCGGGGGGGCACAATGAGCAGTTCTTC. Translated: CASSVVAGGHNEQFF.

The chain carries TRBV2 and TRBJ2-7; 9 nucleotides agree with TRBD1. With V trimmed by 5 bases and J by 4 bases, 12 bases remained unmatched. The CDR3 contains 16 residues. Germline lookup yields CDR1 SNHLY and CDR2 FYNNEI. The CDR3 is CASSSPFGTGSYEQYF. The CDR3 bases are TGTGCCAGCAGTTCCCCCTTCGGGACAGGGTCTTACGAGCAGTACTTC.

The DNA for the CDR3 is TGTGCCAGCACATTGGGACACAGTACGGTGGGAGAGACCCAGTACTTC. It is translated as CASTLGHSTVGETQYF. V is TRBV2 and J is TRBJ2-5; TRBD1 might be the D (6 bases). Germline CDR1 SNHLY, CDR2 FYNNEI. CDR3 length: 16 residues. V lost 7 bases and J lost 4, with 22 bases in between.

The chain recombines TRBV7-9 with TRBJ1-2; 9 nucleotides agree with TRBD1. J lost 4 bases, V lost 1 base, and 1 base had no gene match. Germline assignment: CDR1 SEHNR and CDR2 FQNEAQ (reference sequence). The CDR3 runs to 14 residues. CDR3 amino acids: CASSLGGQGYGYTF. The CDR3 nucleotides read TGTGCCAGCAGCTTAGGGGGACAGGGCTATGGCTACACCTTC.

This sequence joins TRBV6-4 and TRBJ2-1, with D possibly TRBD2 on 6 matching bases. The CDR3 is 13 amino acids. The V end was cut by 6 bases, the J end by 9 bases, with 15 bases between. Germline-derived CDR1 and CDR2 are MRHNA and SNTAGT. CDR3 bases: TGTGCCAGCAGCCCTCTTGCGGGACGTGAGCAGTTCTTC. Residues: CASSPLAGREQFF.

The rearrangement joins TRBV28 to TRBJ1-1; TRBD1 agrees at 7 bases. Germline V gene lookup returns CDR1 MDHEN and CDR2 SYDVKM. V lost 7 bases, J lost 5 bases, and 10 bases stayed unmatched. There are 14 residues in the CDR3. CDR3 residues: CASTLRFRGTEAFF. CDR3 coding DNA: TGTGCCAGCACCCTACGTTTCAGGGGGACTGAAGCTTTCTTT. The full variable domain, with the rest looked up from reference TRBV28 and TRBJ1-1, is DVKVTQSSRYLVKRTGEKVFLECVQDMDHENMFWYRQDPGLGLRLIYFSYDVKMKEKGDIPEGYSVSREKKERFSLILESASTNQTSMYLCASTLRFRGTEAFFGQGTRLTVV.

In its sample, this clone was seen once. This chain connects TRBV4-2 to TRBJ1-2; D may be TRBD1 (6 bases). CDR3 length: 16 residues. The V end lost 2 bases, the J end lost 2 bases, and 15 bases lay between the germline ends. Per germline, CDR1 LGHNA and CDR2 YNFKEQ. The CDR3 DNA is TGTGCCAGCAGCCAAATGCCAGGGGAATCGAACTATGGCTACACCTTC. Its translation: CASSQMPGESNYGYTF.

This chain joins TRBV5-1 and TRBJ1-6, with TRBD1 matching 7 bases. After removal of 2 bases from V and 7 bases from J, the junction contained 9 bases not matched to a gene. This CDR3 region has 16 residues. Per the germline V gene, CDR1 is SGHRS and CDR2 is YFSETQ. The CDR3 bases are TGCGCCAGCAGCTTCTTGACAGGGTCTATAAATTCACCCCTCCACTTT. Translated: CASSFLTGSINSPLHF.

The rearrangement uses TRBV2 and TRBJ1-2; 7 bases match TRBD1. CDR1 is SNHLY, CDR2 FYNNEI, per germline. The CDR3 covers 16 residues. J lost 6 bases, V lost 4 bases, and 14 bases had no gene match. The CDR3 here is CASSGGRGSPNDGYTF. The CDR3, as DNA: TGTGCCAGCAGTGGAGGCAGGGGGTCCCCAAACGATGGCTACACCTTC.

The CDR3 loop is CASTEGLAGGNEQYF. CDR3 bases: TGCGCCAGCACCGAGGGACTAGCGGGAGGGAACGAGCAGTACTTC. The genes are TRBV5-1 and TRBJ2-7, with 16 bases fitting TRBD2. The V gene's germline CDR1 is SGHRS and CDR2 YFSETQ. The CDR3 has 15 amino acids. V shed 6 bases and J 5 bases; nucleotides not matched to a gene: 5.

The V call is TRBV2, the J call TRBJ1-3, with D perhaps TRBD1 (5 bases). The germline V gene has CDR1 SNHLY and CDR2 FYNNEI. The CDR3 has 18 residues. V lost 1 base to trimming and J lost 2 bases, with 18 bases between them. This CDR3 reads CASSEGRGLWGAGNTIYF. CDR3 DNA: TGTGCCAGCAGTGAAGGGCGAGGGCTTTGGGGGGCTGGAAACACCATATATTTT.

The chain joins TRBV12-5 to TRBJ2-2; D is ambiguous. Per the germline V gene, CDR1 is LGHNT and CDR2 is FRNRAP. The CDR3 is made up of 13 amino acids. Trimming took off 5 bases at V and 6 bases at J, with 10 bases between the two ends. The CDR3, as DNA: TGTGCTAGTGGTCCCCACTCCCCCGGGGAGCTGTTTTTT. This gives the protein CASGPHSPGELFF.

The chain recombines TRBV30 with TRBJ2-7; D unresolved. The CDR3 length is 13 residues. With 3 bases removed from V and 1 base from J, the gap between germline ends came to 10 bases. Germline CDR1 and CDR2: GTSNPN and SVGIG (reference sequence). DNA for the CDR3: TGTGCCTGGAGCTTCAGGTCGTCCTACGAGCAGTACTTC. Translated, it gives CAWSFRSSYEQYF. The full variable domain, in which reference TRBV30 and TRBJ2-7 provide the parts outside the CDR3, is SQTIHQWPATLVQPVGSPLSLECTVEGTSNPNLYWYRQAAGRGLQLLFYSVGIGQISSEVPQNLSASRPQDRQFILSSKKLLLSDSGFYLCAWSFRSSYEQYFGPGTRLTVT.

J is TRBJ2-1 and V is TRBV24-1; 7 nucleotides match TRBD1. Trimming cost V 4 bases and J 7 bases; bases outside gene matches: 12. The CDR3 loop spans 16 amino acids. Looked up from germline, CDR1 is KGHDR and CDR2 is SFDVKD. The CDR3 is CATSDRAGTERNEQFF. The CDR3 DNA is TGTGCCACCAGTGACCGAGCCGGGACAGAGAGGAATGAGCAGTTCTTC.

J is TRBJ2-7 and V is TRBV7-3; 12 nucleotides line up with TRBD1. The germline V gene encodes CDR1 SGHTA and CDR2 FQGTGA. This CDR3 comprises 15 residues. Trimming removed 0 bases from V and 5 bases from J; junction bases left unmatched: 2. The CDR3 DNA reads as TGTGCCAGCAGCTTAACCGGGACAGGGGGCGACGAGCAGTACTTC. Translation: CASSLTGTGGDEQYF. Variable domain in full (rest from reference TRBV7-3 and TRBJ2-7): GAGVSQTPSNKVTEKGKYVELRCDPISGHTALYWYRQSLGQGPEFLIYFQGTGAADDSGLPNDRFFAVRPEGSVSTLKIQRTERGDSAVYLCASSLTGTGGDEQYFGPGTRLTVT.

The genes are TRBV5-5 and TRBJ1-5; 12 nucleotides align to TRBD1. This CDR3 has 17 residues. V was clipped by 4 bases and J by 6 bases; unmatched bases: 11. Germline lookup yields CDR1 SGHKS and CDR2 YYEKEE (reference sequence). Here the CDR3 reads CASSPKPGQGAGQPQHF. The DNA for the CDR3 is TGTGCCAGCAGCCCGAAGCCGGGACAGGGGGCTGGTCAGCCCCAGCATTTT.

V and J are TRBV3-1 (or the pseudogene TRBV3-2) and TRBJ2-7; 8 bases are shared with TRBD1. Per germline, CDR1 LGHDT and CDR2 YNNKEL (reference sequence). J was trimmed by 7 bases and V by 1 base; bases with no gene match: 0. The CDR3 extends over 12 amino acids. In DNA form, the CDR3 reads TGTGCCAGCAGCCAAGGGACAGGGGAGCAGTACTTC. Its protein product is CASSQGTGEQYF.

V is TRBV5-1 and J is TRBJ2-3; TRBD1 aligns across 7 bases. Trimming at V came to 3 bases and at J to 5 bases, leaving 6 bases not matched to a gene. Germline CDR1 reads SGHRS; CDR2 reads YFSETQ. This CDR3 is built from 14 residues. As DNA, the CDR3 is TGCGCCAGCAGCTCGGGGACAGTGAAAGATACGCAGTATTTT. Protein: CASSSGTVKDTQYF.

This clone has a single count. The chain carries TRBV29-1 and TRBJ1-2; a possible D gene is TRBD1 (5 bases). This CDR3 has 12 residues. Germline CDR1 SQVTM, CDR2 ANQGSEA. The germline V and J ends were trimmed by 1 base and 8 bases, with 11 bases remaining between them. The CDR3 DNA reads TGCAGCGTTGAAGCAGGCAGGGAAGGCTACACCTTC. Its protein product is CSVEAGREGYTF.